Listed here are 14 T cell receptor beta chains from one sample, sequenced in a study of beta chain features in type 1 diabetes listed by TCRdb under 2018. Receptors were amplified or captured by the immunoSEQ multiplex PCR assay. All of the isolated RNA was reverse transcribed with the High Capacity cDNA Reverse Transcription Kit, so expressed TCRB transcripts were sequenced. As stored in TCRdb, this immuneACCESS dataset retains in-frame rearrangements with V and J assigned. A fraction of the clones does not appear; measured against another copy, unresolved V genes explain less than half of the discrepancy, and the remainder lacks a known reason. This sample holds about half a million clones; about 32% were observed only once. Jointly, the top ten make up 0.05% to 0.065% of the sample. Sample: naive CD4+ T cells from blood. The cell subset or site label of this sample denotes: true naive CD4+ T cells. Every receptor here comes from a man between 18 and 29 years old in good health.

V is TRBV9 and J is TRBJ2-1; no clear D. Germline assignment: CDR1 SGDLS and CDR2 YYNGEE. This CDR3 has 13 residues. With 0 bases removed from V and 4 bases from J, the gap between germline ends came to 5 bases. The CDR3 DNA reads as TGTGCCAGCAGCGTAGACCAGTACAATGAGCAGTTCTTC. It specifies CASSVDQYNEQFF.

This rearrangement joins TRBV18 to TRBJ1-1; D is perhaps TRBD1 (5 bases). The CDR3 loop spans 16 amino acids. V shed 3 bases and J shed 0 bases, with 14 bases lying between them. Germline V gene sequence: CDR1 KGHSH, CDR2 LQKENI. CDR3 in amino acids: CASSPLPGTVNTEAFF. In DNA, the CDR3 is TGTGCCAGCTCACCCCTCCCGGGGACGGTGAACACTGAAGCTTTCTTT.

This clone was counted only a few times. This chain uses TRBV7-2 with TRBJ1-4, with TRBD1 as a possible D gene (6 bases). Trimming cost V 5 bases and J 8 bases, with 15 bases left between them. Germline CDR1 is SGHTA and CDR2 is FQGNSA. The CDR3 is made up of 14 amino acids. This CDR3 reads CASSATGNKEKLFF. Written as DNA, the CDR3 is TGTGCCAGCAGCGCCACAGGGAACAAGGAAAAACTGTTTTTT.

This clone has more than one count but fewer than ten. V and J are TRBV7-2 and TRBJ2-5, with D possibly being TRBD2 (6 bases). The ends were cut back, 3 bases at V and 2 bases at J, with 10 bases in the middle. Germline V gives CDR1 SGHTA, CDR2 FQGNSA. The CDR3 has 14 amino acids. CDR3 sequence (DNA): TGTGCCAGCAGCTTCGCGGGGATACAAGAGACCCAGTACTTC. The encoded protein is CASSFAGIQETQYF. Full variable domain (outside the CDR3, taken from reference TRBV7-2 and TRBJ2-5): GAGVSQSPSNKVTEKGKDVELRCDPISGHTALYWYRQSLGQGLEFLIYFQGNSAPDKSGLPSDRFSAERTGGSVSTLTIQRTQQEDSAVYLCASSFAGIQETQYFGPGTRLLVL.

The chain is built from TRBV5-1 and TRBJ2-7, with 10 bases aligning to TRBD2. After removal of 4 bases from V and 3 bases from J, the junction contained 7 bases not matched to a gene. Germline CDR1 is SGHRS and CDR2 is YFSETQ. The CDR3 loop spans 15 amino acids. The CDR3 protein is CASSVLAGGYYEQYF. The CDR3 nucleotides are TGCGCCAGCAGCGTCTTAGCGGGAGGTTACTACGAGCAGTACTTC.

This sequence joins TRBV10-3 and TRBJ2-5; the D gene could be TRBD1 or TRBD2 (5 bases each). V lost 6 bases and J lost 2, with 16 bases in between. The CDR3 contains 15 residues. Germline V gene data show CDR1 as ENHRY and CDR2 as SYGVKD. The CDR3 nucleotides are TGTGCCATCAGCATAACCGGGACGGGACAAGAGACCCAGTACTTC. Encoded protein: CAISITGTGQETQYF.

This clone was seen a few times. This chain links TRBV2 with TRBJ2-3; TRBD1 matches 11 bases. The CDR3 covers 15 residues. V was clipped by 8 bases and J by 4 bases; unmatched bases: 8. Germline CDR1 is SNHLY and CDR2 is FYNNEI. The CDR3 bases are TGTGCCAGCGCCGGACAGGGGGCAGGAGCAGATACGCAGTATTTT. It codes for CASAGQGAGADTQYF.

This clone was detected a few times. A junction boundary mismatches the germline segment, possibly from a read error. J is TRBJ2-4 and V is TRBV7-9, with TRBD2 identical over 9 bases. This CDR3 has 12 amino acids. CDR1 and CDR2 from the germline V gene are SEHNR and FQNEAQ (reference sequence). The CDR3 DNA reads as TGTGCCAGCGGCTACGGACTAGCGCCATCGAACTTC. This gives the protein CASGYGLAPSNF.

The chain employs TRBV6-6 and TRBJ2-7; D remains ambiguous. V dropped 3 bases and J dropped 3 bases, with 12 bases sitting between them. The CDR3 contains 14 residues. Germline CDR1 MNHNY, CDR2 SVGAGI (reference sequence). The CDR3 region is CASSYFPPSYEQYF. CDR3 nucleotides: TGTGCCAGCAGTTATTTCCCGCCAAGCTACGAGCAGTACTTC.

The J gene is TRBJ2-7, the V gene TRBV28, with no clear D. Per the germline V gene, CDR1 is MDHEN and CDR2 is SYDVKM. The CDR3 sequence is 15 residues long. The V end was cut by 5 bases, the J end by 4 bases, with 18 bases between. CDR3 nucleotides: TGTGCCAGCAGTACGCCGGCCGGAAACCCTTACGAGCAGTACTTC. Translation: CASSTPAGNPYEQYF.

This clone was detected only a few times. V usage is TRBV30 and J usage is TRBJ2-7, with TRBD2 as a possible D gene (5 bases). The CDR3 runs 13 residues. From germline, CDR1 is GTSNPN and CDR2 SVGIG (reference sequence). V lost 2 bases and J 5 bases, leaving 13 bases between the germline ends. The DNA for the CDR3 is TGTGCCTGGAGTAACCGGGTCGGGAACGAGCAGTACTTC. Translated, it gives CAWSNRVGNEQYF.

This chain links TRBV5-1 with TRBJ1-5, with no clear D. The CDR3 covers 15 residues. In germline, CDR1 is SGHRS, CDR2 YFSETQ. V was shortened by 0 bases and J by 1 base, with 8 bases between the two germline ends. This CDR3 reads CASSLGVASNQPQHF. CDR3 in DNA: TGCGCCAGCAGCTTGGGGGTTGCGAGCAATCAGCCCCAGCATTTT. The full variable domain, its missing parts supplied by reference TRBV5-1 and TRBJ1-5, is KAGVTQTPRYLIKTRGQQVTLSCSPISGHRSVSWYQQTPGQGLQFLFEYFSETQRNKGNFPGRFSGRQFSNSRSEMNVSTLELGDSALYLCASSLGVASNQPQHFGDGTRLSIL.

This chain joins TRBV9 and TRBJ2-7; TRBD2 agrees at 10 bases. Germline values: CDR1 SGDLS, CDR2 YYNGEE. The CDR3 runs 15 residues. J gave up 5 bases and V 4 bases, and 9 bases lay outside the gene matches. The CDR3 DNA reads as TGTGCCAGCAGCCCAAGGACTAGCGGAAGGAACGAGCAGTACTTC. It is translated as CASSPRTSGRNEQYF.

This clone was observed a handful of times. The gene calls are TRBV30 and TRBJ1-5, with D unresolved. This CDR3 is built from 15 residues. V was pared by 0 bases and J by 2 bases, with 11 bases between. Germline loops: CDR1 GTSNPN, CDR2 SVGIG (reference sequence). This CDR3 reads CAWSVPVIGNQPQHF. The CDR3 coding sequence is TGTGCCTGGAGTGTACCGGTTATAGGCAATCAGCCCCAGCATTTT.